The source of this TCR beta chain is a study of blood T cell repertoires in COVID-19 (dated by TCRdb to 2020 to 2021). Looking at the study overall: Samples from collaborators originated in the United States, Italy and Spain and spanned both the acute and convalescent phases of COVID-19. The prospective study material was composed of cDNA or gDNA derived from T cells, B-cell-depleted T cells, or PBMCs. Subjects who had been exposed to COVID-19, were actively infected with it, or had recovered from it provided the deeply sampled blood TCRbeta repertoires that made up the dataset. The repertoires were released in a freely available public database intended as a resource for research on the immune response to SARS-CoV-2. Samples were obtained from the ongoing ImmuneRACE study (first 160 participants) and from 1,254 subjects provided by 6 global collaborators. A de-identified subject ID, COVID-19 status, age in years and sex were almost always included in the sample metadata. HLA class I and class II types, where available, came from metadata supplied by the sample provider rather than from assay-based typing. What the work shows at the level of the full study, not this receptor alone: The quantity of clinical and demographic metadata differed by source and by participant and was supplied without curation.

Worth noting for this clone: The specificity of this receptor is unknown. Base qualities are not at hand, and no much larger clone is one base apart.

Participants in the prospective study were enrolled through a virtual design, were aged roughly 18 to 100 years, and lived in 20 to 30 United States geographic areas. In the prospective study, cohorts were assigned on the basis of participant-reported clinical history obtained from a screening survey and a study questionnaire. Recovered participants in ImmuneRACE Cohort 3 were defined by two consecutive negative NP/OP PCR tests, clearance by a healthcare professional, or resolution of symptoms. In the prospective study, whole blood, serum and a nasopharyngeal or oropharyngeal swab were collected from each participant by mobile phlebotomists. Participants in the prospective study had the option to provide additional blood draws and questionnaires over a 2-month period. Blood samples from the prospective study were shipped frozen or at room temperature prior to DNA extraction. CDR1 and CDR2 are drawn from the germline V gene (reference sequence): LNHDA, SQIVND. The CDR3 holds 13 amino acids from the cysteine to the phenylalanine. This entry keeps only the CDR3 DNA: 39 bases, framed from base 1. V is pared back by 7 bases and J by 4 bases, with 13 bases lying between the germline termini.

TCRbeta CDR3 regions were amplified from genomic DNA by means of the immunoSEQ Assay, a bias-controlled multiplex PCR. On the study's bioinformatics: Within the assay, amplification of reference gene primers was used to estimate how many nucleated cells each sample contained. To quantify the absolute abundance of each unique TCRbeta CDR3 rearrangement, sequence reads were collapsed and filtered. For each sample, productive Simpson clonality was calculated by taking the square root of Simpson's diversity index across productive rearrangements. TCRdb carries this immuneACCESS record with in-frame sequences only. Its versions omit some clonotypes, under half of them owing to an unresolved V gene in the studies checked, with the rest unexplained. D and trimming come from the DNA, and the V and J calls and clone size come from that table. Recorded for this sample are around 150,000 clones; roughly 80% of them occurred a single time. The ten largest clones capture roughly 11% of the sample.

The chain is encoded by TRBV19 joined to TRBJ2-5; no confident D gene assignment can be made. The sequenced sample consisted of PBMCs or T cells enriched from blood (not recorded which). This sequence originates from a man in his forties or fifties who had recovered from COVID-19. CDR3 protein: CASNRNSLETQYF. The nucleotides read TGTGCCAGTAATCGTAACAGCCTAGAGACCCAGTACTTC. Reference TRBV19 and TRBJ2-5 proteins supply the regions before and after the CDR3; the full variable domain is: DGGITQSPKYLFRKEGQNVTLSCEQNLNHDAMYWYRQDPGQGLRLIYYSQIVNDFQKGDIAEGYSVSREKKESFPLTVTSAQKNPTAFYLCASNRNSLETQYFGPGTRLLVL.